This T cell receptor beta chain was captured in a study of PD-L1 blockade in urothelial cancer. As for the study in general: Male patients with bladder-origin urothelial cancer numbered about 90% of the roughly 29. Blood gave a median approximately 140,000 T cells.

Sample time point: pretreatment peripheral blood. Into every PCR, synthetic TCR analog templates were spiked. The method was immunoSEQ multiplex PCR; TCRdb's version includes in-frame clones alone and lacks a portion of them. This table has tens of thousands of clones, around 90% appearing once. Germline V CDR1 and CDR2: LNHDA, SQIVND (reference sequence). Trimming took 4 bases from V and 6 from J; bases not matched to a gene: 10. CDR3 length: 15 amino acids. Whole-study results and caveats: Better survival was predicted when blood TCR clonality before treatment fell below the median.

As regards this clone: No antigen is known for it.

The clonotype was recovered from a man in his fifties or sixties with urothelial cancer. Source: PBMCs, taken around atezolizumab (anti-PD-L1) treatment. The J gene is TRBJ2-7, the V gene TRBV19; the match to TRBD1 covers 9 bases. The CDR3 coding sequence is TGTGCCAGTAGTAGCCCGGGACAGGGTCTGGGCGAGCAGTACTTC. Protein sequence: CASSSPGQGLGEQYF.